The clone carrying this T cell receptor (beta chain) was detected only a few times. Additional DNA sequences in this sample encode the identical CDR3. This specimen comes from a study of control samples from healthy donors and cancer patients. Here immunoSEQ multiplex PCR was the method, and the copy in TCRdb shows in-frame clones only, minus some. In the table there are about 130,000 clones, approximately 92% of which are singletons. The receptor was derived from an elderly man with head and neck cancer. The sequencing sample was made of PBMCs.

This chain's CDR3 is CASSWGQGAYEQYF. CDR3 sequence (DNA): TGTGCCAGCAGCTGGGGACAGGGGGCCTACGAGCAGTACTTC. V usage is TRBV5-6 and J usage is TRBJ2-7; 11 positions match TRBD1. The CDR3 is 14 residues long. The ends lost 3 bases at V and 2 bases at J; junction bases unmatched: 1. Looked up from germline, CDR1 is SGHDT and CDR2 is YYEEEE.